The present entry profiles one T cell receptor beta chain with its context. These data are taken from a study of PD-1 blockade in mismatch repair-deficient tumors. The assay was immunoSEQ multiplex PCR, and TCRdb's table has in-frame clones only and misses some. The sample yields about 35,000 clones, less than 90% seen once. The receptor was isolated from an adult with mismatch repair-deficient cancer. The input for sequencing was PBMCs, taken roughly 6 weeks after starting pembrolizumab.

CDR3 sequence: CASSFPSGYYNEQFF. The CDR3 region has the DNA TGTGCCAGCAGCTTCCCCAGCGGGTACTACAATGAGCAGTTCTTC. This chain uses TRBV5-8 with TRBJ2-1; D perhaps matches TRBD2 (6 bases). Trimming removed 2 bases at V and 3 bases at J, with 12 bases between. The CDR3 sequence is 15 residues long. Per the germline V gene, CDR1 is SGHTS and CDR2 is YDEGEE.